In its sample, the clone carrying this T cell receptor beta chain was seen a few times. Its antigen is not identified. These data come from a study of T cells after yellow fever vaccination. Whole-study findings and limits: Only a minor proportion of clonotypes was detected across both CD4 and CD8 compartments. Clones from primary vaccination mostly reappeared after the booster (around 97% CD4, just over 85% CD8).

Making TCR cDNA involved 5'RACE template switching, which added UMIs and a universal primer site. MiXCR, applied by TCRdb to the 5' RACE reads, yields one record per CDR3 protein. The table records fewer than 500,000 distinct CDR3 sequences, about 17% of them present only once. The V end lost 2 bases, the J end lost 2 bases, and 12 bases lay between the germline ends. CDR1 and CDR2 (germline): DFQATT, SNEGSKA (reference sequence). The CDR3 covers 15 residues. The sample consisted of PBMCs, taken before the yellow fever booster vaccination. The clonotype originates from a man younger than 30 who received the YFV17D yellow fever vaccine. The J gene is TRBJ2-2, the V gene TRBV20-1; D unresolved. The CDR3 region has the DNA TGCAGTGCTAGACCTGGACGGACCAACACCGGGGAGCTGTTTTTT. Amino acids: CSARPGRTNTGELFF.